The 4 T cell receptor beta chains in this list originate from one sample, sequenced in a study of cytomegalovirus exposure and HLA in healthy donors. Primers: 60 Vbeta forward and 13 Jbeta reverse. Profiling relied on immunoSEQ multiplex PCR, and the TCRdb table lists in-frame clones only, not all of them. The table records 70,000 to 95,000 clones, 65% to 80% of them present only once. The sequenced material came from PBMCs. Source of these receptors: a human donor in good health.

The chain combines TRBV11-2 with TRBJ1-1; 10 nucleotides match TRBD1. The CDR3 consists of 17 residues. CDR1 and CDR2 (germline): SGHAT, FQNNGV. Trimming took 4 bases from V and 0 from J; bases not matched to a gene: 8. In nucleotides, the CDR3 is TGTGCCAGCAGCTCAGGGGACAGGGGCGCTATGAACACTGAAGCTTTCTTT. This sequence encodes CASSSGDRGAMNTEAFF.

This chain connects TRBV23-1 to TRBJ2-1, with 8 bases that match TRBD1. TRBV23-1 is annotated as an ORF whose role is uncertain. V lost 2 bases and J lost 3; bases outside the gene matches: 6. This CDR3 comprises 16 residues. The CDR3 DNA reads TGCGCCAGCAGTCAAAAGGACAGGGCCGACTACAATGAGCAGTTCTTC. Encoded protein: CASSQKDRADYNEQFF.

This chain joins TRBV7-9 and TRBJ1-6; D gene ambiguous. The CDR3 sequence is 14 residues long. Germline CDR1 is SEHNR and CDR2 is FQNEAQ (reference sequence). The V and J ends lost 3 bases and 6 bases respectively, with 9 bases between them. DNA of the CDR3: TGTGCCAGCAGCTTGGTACAGTCTAATTCACCCCTCCACTTT. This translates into CASSLVQSNSPLHF.

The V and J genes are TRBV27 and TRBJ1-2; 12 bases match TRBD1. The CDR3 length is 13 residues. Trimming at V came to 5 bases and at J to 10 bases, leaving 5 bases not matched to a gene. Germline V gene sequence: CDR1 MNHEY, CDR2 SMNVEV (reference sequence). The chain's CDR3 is CASSLGTGGPYTF. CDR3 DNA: TGTGCCAGCAGTCTTGGGACAGGGGGCCCCTACACCTTC.